Listed here is a single T cell receptor beta chain. Its antigen is still unknown. This sample was taken from a study of Ad26.COV2.S vaccination and SARS-CoV-2 variants. Study-level background: Doses of Ad26.COV2.S were injected into muscle once or twice, 56 days apart. Whole-study results and caveats: Spike-specific TCR breadth ran higher among vaccine recipients than placebo recipients.

Indicated treatment: around 19 received Ad26.COV2.S at low or high dose, single or two shots; several received placebo; per-sample allocation not given. All samples were drawn on day 63, counting from the first vaccine or placebo injection. An adult donor aged 18-55 years was enrolled in Boston. The administered vaccine (an Ad26 vector) expressed Wuhan-strain SARS-CoV-2 spike. The CDR3 sequence is 13 residues long. Trimming shortened V by 1 base and J by 5 bases, and 6 bases separated the two germline ends. In germline, CDR1 is KGHDR, CDR2 SFDVKD. The protocol was immunoSEQ multiplex PCR, while the TCRdb copy is restricted to in-frame clones and leaves out a portion. Found here are fewer than 800,000 clones, 89% of them singletons; the top ten hold approximately 1.5%.

The chain joins TRBV24-1 to TRBJ2-3; D gene unclear. Sequencing used peripheral blood, obtained in a trial of Ad26.COV2.S vaccine versus placebo. The TCR originated in a person aged 18-65 years who received the Ad26.COV2.S COVID-19 vaccine or a placebo. Here the CDR3 reads CATSDFALDTQYF. Here the CDR3 DNA reads TGTGCCACCAGTGATTTCGCGTTAGATACGCAGTATTTT.